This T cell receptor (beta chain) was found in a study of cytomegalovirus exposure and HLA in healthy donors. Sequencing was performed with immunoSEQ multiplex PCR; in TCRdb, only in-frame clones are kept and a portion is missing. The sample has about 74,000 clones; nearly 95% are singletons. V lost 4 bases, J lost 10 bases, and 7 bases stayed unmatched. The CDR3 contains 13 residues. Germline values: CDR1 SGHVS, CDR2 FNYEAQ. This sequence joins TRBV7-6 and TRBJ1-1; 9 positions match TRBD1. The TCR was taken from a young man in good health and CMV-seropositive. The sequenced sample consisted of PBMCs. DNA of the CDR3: TGTGCCAGCAGCTATACAGGGGGCGGCGGAGCTTTCTTT. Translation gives CASSYTGGGGAFF.